These T cell receptor beta chains were read from a single sample in a study of T cells in Graves' hyperthyroidism and ophthalmopathy. TCRdb passed the multiplex PCR reads through MiXCR, listing each CDR3 protein once. The table lists a few hundred thousand distinct CDR3 sequences, just under 15% of them singletons. The sequenced material came from blood. The receptors shown here come from a woman between 25 and 40 years old with Graves' hyperthyroidism. The CDR3 runs from the conserved cysteine through the conserved F or W. D genes are given only for firm matches. Size tells how often a clone was seen (once, few, many) or the class of an expanded clone, and some rows leave it out.

clone_size: many
v_call: TRBV7-9
cdr3_length: 16
j_call: TRBJ2-3
d_call: -
cdr3_aa: CASSPRLGIPTDTQYF
cdr3_nt: TGTGCCAGCAGCCCCAGGTTGGGGATTCCCACAGATACGCAGTATTTT

clone_size: -
v_call: TRBV4-2
cdr3_length: 16
j_call: TRBJ2-2
d_call: TRBD1
cdr3_aa: CASSPRDSANTGELFF
cdr3_nt: TGTGCCAGCAGCCCCCGGGACAGTGCTAACACCGGGGAGCTGTTTTTT

clone_size: -
v_call: TRBV6-2/TRBV6-3
cdr3_length: 17
j_call: TRBJ1-2
d_call: -
cdr3_aa: CASSLSLPDSLNYGYTF
cdr3_nt: TGTGCCAGCAGTTTATCTCTTCCGGACAGTCTTAACTATGGCTACACCTTC

clone_size: -
v_call: TRBV20-1
cdr3_length: 15
j_call: TRBJ2-4
d_call: -
cdr3_aa: CSAPSAARALGIQYF
cdr3_nt: TGCAGTGCCCCCTCCGCCGCCAGGGCGCTTGGCATTCAGTACTTC

clone_size: -
v_call: TRBV5-1
cdr3_length: 19
j_call: TRBJ1-4
d_call: TRBD1
cdr3_aa: CASSTGQGAGLATNEKLFF
cdr3_nt: TGCGCCAGCAGCACTGGACAGGGGGCGGGCTTGGCGACTAATGAAAAACTGTTTTTT

clone_size: many
v_call: TRBV18
cdr3_length: 15
j_call: TRBJ1-5
d_call: TRBD1
cdr3_aa: CASSEGVTGGQPQHF
cdr3_nt: TGTGCCAGCTCGGAGGGGGTCACAGGGGGTCAGCCCCAGCATTTT

clone_size: many
v_call: TRBV11-2
cdr3_length: 12
j_call: TRBJ2-1
d_call: -
cdr3_aa: CASSLLSNEQFF
cdr3_nt: TGTGCCAGCAGCTTACTGTCCAATGAGCAGTTCTTC

clone_size: many
v_call: TRBV6-1
cdr3_length: 16
j_call: TRBJ2-1
d_call: -
cdr3_aa: CASSEVGGDSYNEQFF
cdr3_nt: TGTGCCAGCAGTGAAGTTGGTGGGGACTCCTACAATGAGCAGTTCTTC

clone_size: few
v_call: TRBV7-9
cdr3_length: 14
j_call: TRBJ2-7
d_call: TRBD2
cdr3_aa: CASSTSGISYEQYF
cdr3_nt: TGTGCCAGCAGCACTAGCGGGATCTCCTACGAGCAGTACTTC

clone_size: few
v_call: TRBV4-2
cdr3_length: 14
j_call: TRBJ1-2
d_call: -
cdr3_aa: CASSQGEQARGYTF
cdr3_nt: TGTGCCAGCAGCCAAGGCGAACAGGCGAGGGGCTACACCTTC

clone_size: many
v_call: TRBV27
cdr3_length: 15
j_call: TRBJ2-4
d_call: -
cdr3_aa: CASRDLGLAKNIQYF
cdr3_nt: TGTGCCAGCAGAGACCTGGGACTAGCCAAAAACATTCAGTACTTC

clone_size: few
v_call: TRBV9
cdr3_length: 17
j_call: TRBJ2-1
d_call: TRBD2
cdr3_aa: CASSVSLGGAPYNEQFF
cdr3_nt: TGTGCCAGCAGCGTTAGTCTGGGAGGGGCCCCCTACAATGAGCAGTTCTTC

clone_size: -
v_call: TRBV7-8
cdr3_length: 13
j_call: TRBJ2-7
d_call: -
cdr3_aa: CASREGYRDEQYF
cdr3_nt: TGTGCCAGCAGGGAGGGTTACAGGGACGAGCAGTACTTC

clone_size: -
v_call: TRBV7-9
cdr3_length: 15
j_call: TRBJ2-7
d_call: -
cdr3_aa: CASSQRLDGTYEQYF
cdr3_nt: TGTGCCAGCAGCCAAAGACTAGATGGGACCTACGAGCAGTACTTC

clone_size: many
v_call: TRBV3-1
cdr3_length: 16
j_call: TRBJ1-1
d_call: TRBD1
cdr3_aa: CASSQDWTGMSTEAFF
cdr3_nt: TGTGCCAGCAGCCAAGATTGGACAGGAATGAGCACTGAAGCTTTCTTT

clone_size: -
v_call: TRBV7-8
cdr3_length: 18
j_call: TRBJ2-2
d_call: TRBD1
cdr3_aa: CASSLSISRQGRIGELFF
cdr3_nt: TGTGCCAGCAGCTTATCCATTTCCCGACAGGGGAGGATCGGGGAGCTGTTTTTT

clone_size: many
v_call: TRBV3-1
cdr3_length: 17
j_call: TRBJ2-1
d_call: TRBD2
cdr3_aa: CASSQGTSGSIYNEQFF
cdr3_nt: TGTGCCAGCAGCCAAGGGACTAGCGGGAGCATTTACAATGAGCAGTTCTTC

clone_size: many
v_call: TRBV28
cdr3_length: 13
j_call: TRBJ2-1
d_call: -
cdr3_aa: CASSPGGHNEQFF
cdr3_nt: TGTGCCAGCAGTCCGGGGGGCCACAATGAGCAGTTCTTC